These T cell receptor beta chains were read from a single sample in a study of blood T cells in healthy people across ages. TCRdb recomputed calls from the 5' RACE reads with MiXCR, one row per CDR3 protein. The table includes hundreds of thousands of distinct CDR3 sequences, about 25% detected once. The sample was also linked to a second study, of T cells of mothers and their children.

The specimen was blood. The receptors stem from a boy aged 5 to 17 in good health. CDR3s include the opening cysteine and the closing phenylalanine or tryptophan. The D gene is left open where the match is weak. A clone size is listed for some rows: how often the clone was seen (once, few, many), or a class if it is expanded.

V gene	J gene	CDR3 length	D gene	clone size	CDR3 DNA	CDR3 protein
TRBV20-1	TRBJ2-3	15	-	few	TGCAGTGCTAGGGGGACTTCATTTTACACAGATACGCAGTATTTT	CSARGTSFYTDTQYF
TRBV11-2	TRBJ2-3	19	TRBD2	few	TGTGCCAGCAGCTCCTGGACTAGCGGGAGGGGGTGGGGCACAGATACGCAGTATTTT	CASSSWTSGRGWGTDTQYF
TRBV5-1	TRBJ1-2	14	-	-	TGCGCCAGCAGCCTAGGGACGGGCCCAGGTGGCTACACCTTC	CASSLGTGPGGYTF
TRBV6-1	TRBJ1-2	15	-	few	TGTGCCAGCAGGGACGGGGGTACTAGAACCTATGGCTACACCTTC	CASRDGGTRTYGYTF
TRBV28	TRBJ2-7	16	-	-	TGTGCCAGCAGTCCCCTCTTTGGGATCTACTCCTACGAGCAGTACTTC	CASSPLFGIYSYEQYF
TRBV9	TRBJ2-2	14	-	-	TGTGCCAGCAGCGTAGTAGGGGCCACCGGGGAGCTGTTTTTT	CASSVVGATGELFF
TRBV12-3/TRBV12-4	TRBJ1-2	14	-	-	TGTGCCAGCAGCCCTAACCGGGACACCTATGGCTACACCTTC	CASSPNRDTYGYTF
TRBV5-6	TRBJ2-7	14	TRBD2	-	TGTGCCAGCAGCCGGGGGGGTATGAGCTACGAGCAGTACTTC	CASSRGGMSYEQYF
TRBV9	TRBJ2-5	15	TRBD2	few	TGTGCCAGCAGCGTAGAGCGGGGCTCCCAAGAGACCCAGTACTTC	CASSVERGSQETQYF
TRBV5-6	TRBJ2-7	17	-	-	TGTGCCAGCAGCTTGTATCTCGTTTGGCAGGGAGCGTACGAGCAGTACTTC	CASSLYLVWQGAYEQYF
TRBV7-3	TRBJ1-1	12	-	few	TGTGCCAGCAGCTTTGGGGACGGTGAAGCTTTCTTT	CASSFGDGEAFF
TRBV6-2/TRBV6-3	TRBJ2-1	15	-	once	TGTGCCAGCAGTTACGGCAGGGGACTCTACAATGAGCAGTTCTTC	CASSYGRGLYNEQFF
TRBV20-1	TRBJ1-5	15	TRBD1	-	TGCAGTGCTAGAGATCCAGGGGGAAACAATCAGCCCCAGCATTTT	CSARDPGGNNQPQHF
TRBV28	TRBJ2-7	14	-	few	TGTGCCAGCAGAGGCTCCGGGAACCCCTACGAGCAGTACTTC	CASRGSGNPYEQYF
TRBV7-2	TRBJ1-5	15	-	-	TGTGCCAGCAGCTTAGAGCGGGCCGGGGGACAGCCCCAGCATTTT	CASSLERAGGQPQHF
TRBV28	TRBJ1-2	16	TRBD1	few	TGTGCCAGCAGCCCCATCGGGACAGAACTTAGCTATGGCTACACCTTC	CASSPIGTELSYGYTF
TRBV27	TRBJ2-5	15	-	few	TGTGCCAGCAGTAAGGGGGTTTGGGCAGGGGGGAAGGTGTACTTC	CASSKGVWAGGKVYF
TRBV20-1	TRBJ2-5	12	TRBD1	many	TGCAGTGCTGTACAGGGGGCCGAGACCCAGTACTTC	CSAVQGAETQYF
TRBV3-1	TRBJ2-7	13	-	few	TGTGCCAGCAGCTCTTTGGCGACCTACGAGCAGTACTTC	CASSSLATYEQYF
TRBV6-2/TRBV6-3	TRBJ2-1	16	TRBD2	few	TGTGCCAGCAGGTGGGAAGCGGGGGTGTCCTACAATGAGCAGTTCTTC	CASRWEAGVSYNEQFF
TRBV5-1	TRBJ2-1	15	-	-	TGCGCCAGCAGCTTTGGCGGGGCCTTGGAGAATGAGCAGTTCTTC	CASSFGGALENEQFF
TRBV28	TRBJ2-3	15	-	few	TGTGCCAGCCCATGTGCGGCCTGTCGCACAGATACGCAGTATTTT	CASPCAACRTDTQYF
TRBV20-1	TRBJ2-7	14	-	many	TGCAGTGCTAGAGATTGGGCAGCCTCCTACGAGCAGTACTTC	CSARDWAASYEQYF
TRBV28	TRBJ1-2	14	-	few	TGTGCCAGCAGTCCGAACGGTTTCGGGTATGGCTACACCTTC	CASSPNGFGYGYTF
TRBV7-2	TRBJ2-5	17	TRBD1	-	TGTGCCGGCAACTCTGCTGGGGGGACAGGGCTCCAAGAGACCCAGTACTTC	CAGNSAGGTGLQETQYF
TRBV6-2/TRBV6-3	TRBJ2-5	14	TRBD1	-	TGTGCCAGTCGTAAACAGGGGAACCAAGAGACCCAGTACTTC	CASRKQGNQETQYF
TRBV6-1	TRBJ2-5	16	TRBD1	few	TGTGCCAGCAGTGAAGCTAGAACAGGGGGGCAAGAGACCCAGTACTTC	CASSEARTGGQETQYF
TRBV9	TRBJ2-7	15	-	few	TGTGCCAGCAGCGTAGGAGGGACTGGACCCTACGAGCAGTACTTC	CASSVGGTGPYEQYF
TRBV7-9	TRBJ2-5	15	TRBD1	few	TGTGCCAGCAGCGGCACAGGGGCGCCCCAAGAGACCCAGTACTTC	CASSGTGAPQETQYF
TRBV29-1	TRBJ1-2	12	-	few	TGCAGCGCCGAGGGGGGAGACTATGGCTACACCTTC	CSAEGGDYGYTF
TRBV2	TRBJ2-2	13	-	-	TGTGCCAGCAACGTTGCCGGAACCGGGGAGCTGTTTTTT	CASNVAGTGELFF
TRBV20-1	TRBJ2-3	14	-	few	TGCAGTGCTCCGCCCAGGGGATTTACAGATACGCAGTATTTT	CSAPPRGFTDTQYF
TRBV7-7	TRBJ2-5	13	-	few	TGTGCTAGCAGCTTAGATCGTCGGGGAACCCAGTACTTC	CASSLDRRGTQYF
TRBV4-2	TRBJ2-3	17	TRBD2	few	TGTGCCAGCAGCCCACCTGGGGGGACTAGATCGCCCGATGCGCAGTATTTT	CASSPPGGTRSPDAQYF
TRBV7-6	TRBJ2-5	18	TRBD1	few	TGTGCCAGCAGCTTAGGGCCCGGGGACAGGGGTTTCCAAGAGACCCAGTACTTC	CASSLGPGDRGFQETQYF
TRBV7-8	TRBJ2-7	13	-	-	TGTGCCAGCAGATGGGACGGCTCCTACGAGCAGTACTTC	CASRWDGSYEQYF
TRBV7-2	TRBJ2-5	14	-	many	TGTGCCAGCAGCTTCCAAGGGGCGGGAGAGACCCAGTACTTC	CASSFQGAGETQYF
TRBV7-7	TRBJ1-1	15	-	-	TGTGCTAGCAGCTTAGCGGCCAGGGAGGGCACTGAAGCTTTCTTT	CASSLAAREGTEAFF
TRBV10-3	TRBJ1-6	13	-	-	TGTGCCATCAGCGGGACGGGCAATTCACCCCTCCACTTT	CAISGTGNSPLHF
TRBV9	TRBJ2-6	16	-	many	TGTGCCAGCAGCGCTTCATATCTCTCTGGGGCCAACGTCCTGACTTTC	CASSASYLSGANVLTF
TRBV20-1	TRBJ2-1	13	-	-	TGCAGTGCTAGAGAGCTGATGACCCCTCAGCAGTTCTTC	CSARELMTPQQFF